This paragraph covers one T cell receptor beta chain sequence. No cognate antigen has been identified for it. No clone much larger than this one lies a single base away; base qualities are absent. This sample stems from a study of cytotoxic CD8 clonotypes in ibrutinib-treated CLL (dated by TCRdb to about 2021). A note on the overall study: The cohort had about ten relapsed/refractory and 15 treatment-naive patients; 17 to 18 were IGHV unmutated. Partial responses were observed in approximately 24 patients and complete responses in 2; after a median follow-up of roughly 62 months, remission was maintained in roughly 14 patients and progression was observed in around twelve. Samples at response were collected after a median of 12 months of treatment, with a range of 6 to 36 months. Samples averaged roughly 260,000 productive templates and 90,000 to 95,000 productive rearrangements. Of the approximately 90 participants in the trial, about 25 had longitudinal samples available. Cryopreserved peripheral blood mononuclear cells were obtained prior to treatment, at the time of response, and at either disease progression or sustained remission. Every sample from remission and from progressive disease was obtained while the patients were still on ibrutinib. Beyond this particular receptor, the publication reports: Baseline clonality was found to be higher than that of age-matched healthy donors and was strongly correlated with circulating CD8+ T-cell counts. Public clonotypes were rare and either shrank or stayed stable during treatment, and the rise in clonality at ibrutinib response reflected expansion of private clonotypes. At ibrutinib response clonality went up, during sustained remission it held steady, and at progression it dropped back toward baseline. Sampling times were not matched between sustained-remission and progressing patients, and lymph node repertoires were not studied.

What this sample's time point label stands for: progressive disease on ibrutinib. For TCR beta library preparation, about 2 micrograms of genomic DNA were extracted from the cryopreserved PBMCs. Longitudinal blood samples from CLL patients on ibrutinib monotherapy underwent high-throughput TCR beta sequencing. Patients were enrolled in a phase 2 open-label single-center ibrutinib monotherapy trial. A MiSeq instrument was used for deep resolution sequencing, which targeted depths ranging from 1 in 1 million up to 1 in 200,000 T cells, with coverage averaging 10x for each clonotype. TCR beta libraries were generated with the immunoSEQ hsTCRB Kit. On the authors' methods: Data were analyzed with ImmunoSEQ Data Assistant and ImmunoSEQ Analyzer, with V, D and J genes assigned per IMGT definitions. Clonality, which ranges from 0 to 1, was calculated as one minus the normalized Shannon entropy of productive rearrangement frequencies. Only overrepresented clonotypes making up at least 0.05% of each patient's repertoire were included in the public clonotype analysis. Thirteen age-matched healthy donor repertoires from immuneACCESS were used as controls for clonality. In its TCRdb copy, this immuneACCESS table keeps in-frame sequences only and misses some clones. Where compared with another copy, unresolved V genes explain less than half of these, and the others have no known cause. V and J calls and clone size are given by that table; D and trimming were obtained from the DNA. Recorded for this sample are 250,000 to 350,000 clones; 60% to 80% of them occurred a single time. The ten largest clones represent around 6% of the sample.

From the cysteine up to the phenylalanine, the CDR3 has a length of 16 residues. The sequence is cut down to CDR3 DNA, 48 bases in frame from base 1. The trim is 10 bases for V and 3 bases for J, with a gap of 25 bases between the germline ends. CDR1 and CDR2, per the germline V gene, are SNHLY and FYNNEI. This material consisted of PBMCs, taken at disease progression, from a patient treated with ibrutinib. In this chain, TRBV2 is recombined with TRBJ2-7, with a weak D call of TRBD2 (6 bases match). This receptor was obtained from a human donor with chronic lymphocytic leukemia. The DNA sequence is TGTGCCACCCTTTCAAGGGACGCGGAGGGAATCTACGAGCAGTACTTC. Translated, this gives CATLSRDAEGIYEQYF.